The 20 T cell receptor beta chains below come from one sample, sequenced in a study of blood T cell repertoires in COVID-19 (TCRdb year 2020). The library was built by means of the immunoSEQ multiplex PCR assay. The table comes from immuneACCESS by way of TCRdb, which keeps in-frame sequences with V and J called. Part of the clones is missing from these tables; in studies checked, under half for an unresolved V gene and the rest for unknown reasons. The sample data list some 150,000 clones, and roughly 86% of these were observed just once. Of the sample, 7% to 10% is held by the ten largest clones. The sequenced sample consisted of peripheral blood. The receptors were sampled from a woman aged 55-69 years with acute or convalescent COVID-19.

A single count supports this clone. The chain recombines TRBV30 with TRBJ1-5; 9 nucleotides agree with TRBD1. The CDR3 runs to 13 residues. CDR1 is GTSNPN, CDR2 SVGIG, per germline (reference sequence). The ends lost 0 bases at V and 7 bases at J; junction bases unmatched: 1. In DNA form, the CDR3 reads TGTGCCTGGAGTGTACAGGGGGCGCAGCCCCAGCATTTT. Residues: CAWSVQGAQPQHF. Full variable domain (rest looked up from reference TRBV30 and TRBJ1-5): SQTIHQWPATLVQPVGSPLSLECTVEGTSNPNLYWYRQAAGRGLQLLFYSVGIGQISSEVPQNLSASRPQDRQFILSSKKLLLSDSGFYLCAWSVQGAQPQHFGDGTRLSIL.

V usage is TRBV29-1 and J usage is TRBJ1-1, with D possibly TRBD1 on 6 matching bases. Germline V lookup: CDR1 SQVTM, CDR2 ANQGSEA. The CDR3 runs 13 residues. V was shortened by 4 bases and J by 3 bases, with 12 bases between the two germline ends. The chain's CDR3 is CSVALGAHTEAFF. For the CDR3, the DNA is TGCAGCGTTGCACTGGGGGCGCACACTGAAGCTTTCTTT. The full variable domain, rest sourced from reference TRBV29-1 and TRBJ1-1, is SAVISQKPSRDICQRGTSLTIQCQVDSQVTMMFWYRQQPGQSLTLIATANQGSEATYESGFVIDKFPISRPNLTFSTLTVSNMSPEDSSIYLCSVALGAHTEAFFGQGTRLTVV.

Comment on this clone: Other DNA sequences within the sample encode an identical CDR3. V usage is TRBV7-9 and J usage is TRBJ2-7; D is undetermined. Germline V CDR1 and CDR2: SEHNR, FQNEAQ (reference sequence). Trimming cost V 2 bases and J 0 bases, with 8 bases left between them. The CDR3 is 14 residues long. The CDR3 coding sequence is TGTGCCAGCAGCTTACACGGTAGCTCCTACGAGCAGTACTTC. Amino acids: CASSLHGSSYEQYF.

J is TRBJ2-1 and V is TRBV21-1; no check of the table's D call, TRBD2, against the DNA was made. TRBV21-1 is a known pseudogene. The CDR3 is 18 amino acids. The CDR3 is CASSPRLAGGGNYNEQFF. Here the CDR3 DNA reads TGTGCCAGCAGCCCCAGACTAGCGGGGGGGGGAAACTACAATGAGCAGTTCTTC.

This sequence joins TRBV27 and TRBJ1-1, with 8 bases fitting TRBD1. The germline CDR1 and CDR2 sequences are MNHEY and SMNVEV (reference sequence). This CDR3 contains 13 residues. V was clipped by 3 bases and J by 8 bases; unmatched bases: 5. The CDR3 loop reads CASSFSGQGEAFF. The CDR3 DNA sequence: TGTGCCAGCAGTTTCTCCGGACAGGGAGAAGCTTTCTTT.

The J gene is TRBJ1-4, the V gene TRBV5-1, with a possible D match to TRBD1 (5 bases). The germline V gene has CDR1 SGHRS and CDR2 YFSETQ. The CDR3 has 14 residues. V lost 1 base and J 4 bases, leaving 8 bases between the germline ends. The CDR3 here is CASSLTGFNEKLFF. The CDR3 region has the DNA TGCGCCAGCAGCTTGACAGGCTTTAATGAAAAACTGTTTTTT. Based on the CDR3 plus reference TRBV5-1 and TRBJ1-4, the full variable domain is KAGVTQTPRYLIKTRGQQVTLSCSPISGHRSVSWYQQTPGQGLQFLFEYFSETQRNKGNFPGRFSGRQFSNSRSEMNVSTLELGDSALYLCASSLTGFNEKLFFGSGTQLSVL.

The rearrangement uses TRBV5-5 and TRBJ2-7; no clear D. V gave up 0 bases and J gave up 4 bases, with 11 bases separating them. The V gene's germline CDR1 is SGHKS and CDR2 YYEKEE (reference sequence). This CDR3 contains 14 residues. The CDR3 region is CASSLGVERYEQYF. The CDR3, as DNA: TGTGCCAGCAGCTTGGGGGTAGAGAGGTACGAGCAGTACTTC.

The chain uses TRBV11-2 and TRBJ1-2; unclear D gene. This CDR3 comprises 14 residues. Germline V gene lookup returns CDR1 SGHAT and CDR2 FQNNGV. Trimming removed 5 bases from V and 2 bases from J, with 12 bases in between. The CDR3 bases are TGTGCCAGCAGCCCCCGCGGAGGGAACTATGGCTACACCTTC. Protein product: CASSPRGGNYGYTF.

The rearrangement joins TRBV4-1 to TRBJ2-7; 8 nucleotides line up with TRBD1. The CDR3 spans 14 residues. Trimming took 2 bases from V and 4 from J; bases not matched to a gene: 4. Germline V gene lookup returns CDR1 MGHRA and CDR2 YSYEKL. The CDR3 sequence is CASSQRGQEYEQYF. The CDR3 DNA reads TGCGCCAGCAGCCAACGGGGACAGGAATACGAGCAGTACTTC.

The chain recombines TRBV28 with TRBJ2-5; the match to TRBD2 covers 7 bases. The CDR3 covers 15 residues. Trimming removed 3 bases from V and 3 bases from J; junction bases left unmatched: 7. Per germline, CDR1 MDHEN and CDR2 SYDVKM. For the CDR3, the DNA is TGTGCCAGCAGTTTGAACCCGGGGAGGGAAGAGACCCAGTACTTC. Amino acid sequence: CASSLNPGREETQYF.

The rearrangement links TRBV18 to TRBJ1-2; 9 bases are a match to TRBD1. This CDR3 is built from 14 residues. From germline, CDR1 is KGHSH and CDR2 LQKENI. J was trimmed by 4 bases and V by 5 bases; bases with no gene match: 5. The CDR3, as DNA: TGTGCCAGCTCAAAACGGGACAGGGCCTATGGCTACACCTTC. As protein: CASSKRDRAYGYTF.

The chain is built from TRBV28 and TRBJ1-3; D gene uncertain. The CDR3 is 15 amino acids. V gave up 2 bases and J gave up 1 base, with 9 bases separating them. Germline CDR1 reads MDHEN; CDR2 reads SYDVKM. The CDR3 sequence: CASSLPPVSGNTIYF. In nucleotides, the CDR3 is TGTGCCAGCAGTTTACCCCCGGTTTCTGGAAACACCATATATTTT.

The genes are TRBV30 and TRBJ1-4; 11 bases are shared with TRBD1. Trimming cost V 8 bases and J 1 base; bases outside gene matches: 3. Looked up from germline, CDR1 is GTSNPN and CDR2 is SVGIG (reference sequence). The CDR3 totals 14 residues. This chain's CDR3 is CALGQGETNEKLFF. Written as DNA, the CDR3 is TGTGCCCTGGGACAGGGGGAAACTAATGAAAAACTGTTTTTT.

The chain uses TRBV7-9 and TRBJ1-6; possibly TRBD1 for D (5 bases). The CDR3 is 19 amino acids. V dropped 5 bases and J dropped 0 bases, with 20 bases sitting between them. Germline V gene sequence: CDR1 SEHNR, CDR2 FQNEAQ (reference sequence). The DNA of the CDR3 is TGTGCCAGCAGCCCATCCGGGGGGTTACTGAGCTCCTATAATTCACCCCTCCACTTT. Its protein is CASSPSGGLLSSYNSPLHF.

This clone came up a few times. This chain uses TRBV18 with TRBJ1-1; the match to TRBD1 covers 7 bases. CDR1 is KGHSH and CDR2 is LQKENI in the germline V gene. The length of the CDR3 is 14 residues. Trimming at V came to 5 bases and at J to 3 bases, leaving 6 bases not matched to a gene. CDR3 nucleotides: TGTGCCAGCTCAACACAGGGGTGGGACACTGAAGCTTTCTTT. It translates to CASSTQGWDTEAFF.

The chain links TRBV5-1 to TRBJ1-4; a possible D gene is TRBD1 (5 bases). Per the germline V gene, CDR1 is SGHRS and CDR2 is YFSETQ. The CDR3 has 16 residues. Trimming took 0 bases from V and 6 from J, leaving 15 bases between them. The CDR3 sequence is CASSLAQGAGDEKLFF. CDR3 DNA sequence: TGCGCCAGCAGCTTGGCCCAAGGGGCCGGAGATGAAAAACTGTTTTTT.

This clone was picked up a small number of times. The chain has TRBV4-2 and TRBJ1-2; D is possibly TRBD1 (5 bases). V lost 0 bases and J 9 bases, leaving 23 bases between the germline ends. Germline V gene data show CDR1 as LGHNA and CDR2 as YNFKEQ. The length of the CDR3 is 17 residues. The CDR3 sequence is CASSQDTSAGTGGSYTF. The CDR3 DNA reads TGTGCCAGCAGCCAAGATACTTCCGCGGGGACCGGAGGTAGCTACACCTTC.

J is TRBJ1-1 and V is TRBV11-1; no definite D call. The length of the CDR3 is 10 residues. Per germline, CDR1 SGHAT and CDR2 FQDESV (reference sequence). V lost 5 bases and J lost 8, with 6 bases in between. CDR3 residues: CASSSGEAFF. The CDR3 region has the DNA TGTGCCAGCAGCAGCGGAGAAGCTTTCTTT.

This clone has a single count. The chain links TRBV5-6 to TRBJ1-3; D is perhaps TRBD1 (6 bases). The CDR3 contains 15 residues. V gave up 4 bases and J gave up 4 bases, with 15 bases separating them. Germline lookup yields CDR1 SGHDT and CDR2 YYEEEE. In nucleotides, the CDR3 is TGTGCCAGCAGCCAGGTCAGGGGTAGAGGAAACACCATATATTTT. Translated, it gives CASSQVRGRGNTIYF. The whole variable domain, filled in from reference TRBV5-6 and TRBJ1-3, reads DAGVTQSPTHLIKTRGQQVTLRCSPKSGHDTVSWYQQALGQGPQFIFQYYEEEERQRGNFPDRFSGHQFPNYSSELNVNALLLGDSALYLCASSQVRGRGNTIYFGEGSWLTVV.

The rearrangement links TRBV5-4 to TRBJ1-2, with D perhaps TRBD1 (5 bases). The CDR3 runs to 13 residues. V was cut by 4 bases and J by 4 bases, with 11 bases left in between. Germline CDR1 SGHNT, CDR2 YYREEE (reference sequence). The CDR3 DNA sequence: TGTGCCAGCAGCCGCGACAGTCCCTATGGCTACACCTTC. Translated, it gives CASSRDSPYGYTF.